These 16 T cell receptor beta chains originate from one sample sequenced in a study of T cell repertoires in cytomegalovirus infection. TCRdb independently ran MiXCR on the reads; one entry per CDR3 protein. The repertoire holds around 530,000 distinct CDR3 sequences, with 26% as singletons. Sample: PBMCs. Receptors originate from a human donor in good health (CMV status not recorded). Some clones in this sample may be carry-over from other donors' samples.

The chain is built from TRBV3-1 and TRBJ2-1, with 12 bases that match TRBD2. This CDR3 spans 17 amino acids. V shed 4 bases and J 1 base; nucleotides not matched to a gene: 5. Germline V gene lookup returns CDR1 LGHDT and CDR2 YNNKEL (reference sequence). CDR3 protein: CASSLDLAGGSYNEQFF. In DNA form, the CDR3 reads TGTGCCAGCAGCCTAGATCTAGCGGGAGGGTCCTACAATGAGCAGTTCTTC.

Many counts were recorded for this clonotype. The chain combines TRBV3-1 with TRBJ1-1, with unresolved D. Trimming cost V 3 bases and J 8 bases, with 13 bases left between them. CDR1 and CDR2 from the germline V gene are LGHDT and YNNKEL (reference sequence). The CDR3 is made up of 13 amino acids. This chain's CDR3 is CASSQAGSKEAFF. The CDR3 coding sequence is TGTGCCAGCAGCCAGGCGGGGTCGAAAGAAGCTTTCTTT.

This clonotype was detected many times. The chain recombines TRBV7-8 with TRBJ2-7; D might be TRBD2 (6 bases). Per the germline V gene, CDR1 is SGHVS and CDR2 is FQNEAQ. The CDR3 totals 15 residues. V was trimmed by 1 base and J by 5 bases, leaving 15 bases between them. CDR3 nucleotides: TGTGCCAGCAGCTTAGGGGGGGTCCCTCCCAACGAGCAGTACTTC. Residues: CASSLGGVPPNEQYF.

The rearrangement uses TRBV7-2 and TRBJ2-7; D is perhaps TRBD1 (5 bases). The CDR3 runs to 15 residues. From germline, CDR1 is SGHTA and CDR2 FQGNSA. V lost 3 bases and J 1 base, leaving 13 bases between the germline ends. CDR3 DNA: TGTGCCAGCAGCTTTATGGGGCAGCCATCCTACGAGCAGTACTTC. Translated, it gives CASSFMGQPSYEQYF.

This clonotype showed up many times. V gene TRBV7-2 combines with J gene TRBJ2-1, with 8 bases fitting TRBD2. Germline assignment: CDR1 SGHTA and CDR2 FQGNSA. V gave up 5 bases and J gave up 8 bases; unmatched junction bases: 11. The CDR3 runs 15 residues. The CDR3 here is CASSVHGAGGDEQFF. As DNA, the CDR3 is TGTGCCAGCAGCGTCCATGGGGCGGGAGGTGATGAGCAGTTCTTC.

This clonotype was picked up a small number of times. This chain links TRBV28 with TRBJ2-1, with D possibly being TRBD2 (5 bases). V was clipped by 3 bases and J by 10 bases, with 16 bases between them. The CDR3 is 14 amino acids. Germline V gene lookup returns CDR1 MDHEN and CDR2 SYDVKM. The CDR3 is CASSLSTPSPEQFF. The CDR3 nucleotides are TGTGCCAGCAGTTTGTCTACCCCTAGCCCGGAGCAGTTCTTC.

The chain carries TRBV7-2 and TRBJ2-3, with 9 bases matching TRBD1. Looked up from germline, CDR1 is SGHTA and CDR2 is FQGNSA. The CDR3 is 19 residues long. Trimming at V came to 4 bases and at J to 0 bases, leaving 14 bases not matched to a gene. The CDR3 coding sequence is TGTGCCAGCAGCTACGCCCGGGACAGGGTAGTTGGTAGCACAGATACGCAGTATTTT. It specifies CASSYARDRVVGSTDTQYF.

The CDR3 reads CASKLQGAGQETQYF. The CDR3 bases are TGTGCCAGCAAACTACAGGGGGCAGGACAAGAGACCCAGTACTTC. The V gene is TRBV5-4, the J gene TRBJ2-5, with TRBD1 identical over 9 bases. Losses at the gene ends were 6 bases for V and 2 bases for J; bases not matched to a gene: 8. The germline CDR1 and CDR2 sequences are SGHNT and YYREEE (reference sequence). This CDR3 has 15 residues.

V gene TRBV6-2 or TRBV6-3 combines with J gene TRBJ2-5; 11 positions match TRBD2. Germline V gene lookup returns CDR1 MNHEY and CDR2 SVGEGT. V gave up 8 bases and J gave up 5 bases; unmatched junction bases: 7. The CDR3 loop spans 14 amino acids. The CDR3 is CASLGLAVGETQYF. The CDR3 region has the DNA TGTGCCAGCTTGGGACTAGCGGTCGGGGAGACCCAGTACTTC.

CDR3 sequence: CASRRGAGAEAFF. The CDR3 DNA reads as TGTGCCAGCAGGCGCGGGGCTGGCGCTGAAGCTTTCTTT. The chain employs TRBV6-6 and TRBJ1-1, with D possibly TRBD1 on 5 matching bases. V lost 6 bases to trimming and J lost 6 bases, with 14 bases between them. CDR1 is MNHNY, CDR2 SVGAGI, per germline (reference sequence). This CDR3 is built from 13 residues.

This clonotype was found a few times. The CDR3 sequence is CAIREQGETQYF. The CDR3 region has the DNA TGTGCCATCAGGGAACAAGGGGAGACCCAGTACTTC. The V gene is TRBV10-3, the J gene TRBJ2-5; D call uncertain. Trimming took off 6 bases at V and 5 bases at J, with 10 bases between the two ends. In germline, CDR1 is ENHRY, CDR2 SYGVKD. CDR3 length: 12 amino acids.

This clonotype came up many times. This rearrangement joins TRBV19 to TRBJ1-1; tentatively, D is TRBD1 (6 bases). This CDR3 is built from 15 residues. The V end was cut by 4 bases, the J end by 3 bases, with 15 bases between. The germline V gene encodes CDR1 LNHDA and CDR2 SQIVND (reference sequence). This chain's CDR3 is CASSSLTGHDTEAFF. In nucleotides, the CDR3 is TGTGCCAGTAGTAGCCTCACAGGGCACGACACTGAAGCTTTCTTT.

This rearrangement joins TRBV2 to TRBJ1-6; no clear D. The V end was cut by 6 bases, the J end by 5 bases, with 11 bases between. CDR1 and CDR2 from the germline V gene are SNHLY and FYNNEI. The CDR3 contains 14 residues. CDR3 protein: CASSNTANNSPLHF. The CDR3 nucleotides read TGTGCCAGCAGCAACACGGCGAATAATTCACCCCTCCACTTT.

The CDR3 DNA sequence: TGTGCCAGCAGCTTAATGGGGAGTCAAGAGACCCAGTACTTC. Translating gives CASSLMGSQETQYF. This sequence joins TRBV7-9 and TRBJ2-5, with a tentative D call TRBD2 (5 bases). CDR3 length equals 14 residues. Germline V CDR1 and CDR2: SEHNR, FQNEAQ (reference sequence). With 2 bases removed from V and 2 bases from J, the gap between germline ends came to 9 bases.

The rearrangement joins TRBV19 to TRBJ2-7, with 11 positions matching TRBD1. The CDR3 totals 14 residues. Germline assignment: CDR1 LNHDA and CDR2 SQIVND (reference sequence). J was trimmed by 3 bases and V by 5 bases; bases with no gene match: 3. As DNA, the CDR3 is TGTGCCAGTAGTCCGGGACAGGGGGACTACGAGCAGTACTTC. Amino acids: CASSPGQGDYEQYF.

V gene TRBV7-9 combines with J gene TRBJ1-1; D gene uncertain. The V gene lost 4 bases and the J gene lost 1 base, with 13 bases spanning the gap. The CDR3 is 15 residues long. Germline values: CDR1 SEHNR, CDR2 FQNEAQ (reference sequence). CDR3 DNA: TGTGCCAGCAGCTCAAAGGACGTTGGGAACACTGAAGCTTTCTTT. Residues: CASSSKDVGNTEAFF.